The 22 T cell receptor beta chains below come from one sample, sequenced in a study of blood T cell repertoires in COVID-19. Here immunoSEQ multiplex PCR was the method, and the copy in TCRdb shows in-frame clones only, minus some. The profile shows 200,000 to 250,000 clones, 70% to 90% of them singletons. The sample comprised PBMCs or T cells enriched from blood (not recorded which). These receptor sequences come from a man younger than 45 who had recovered from COVID-19.

This clone showed up just a few times. The chain links TRBV24-1 to TRBJ1-2; D is uncertain. There are 16 residues in the CDR3. The V end lost 3 bases, the J end lost 7 bases, and 20 bases lay between the germline ends. Germline loops: CDR1 KGHDR, CDR2 SFDVKD. The CDR3 DNA reads TGTGCCACCAGTGATGGTGGGCAGCGGGGTATGGGTGGCTACACCTTC. Protein sequence: CATSDGGQRGMGGYTF.

A remark on this clone: Since the CDR3 does not end with the conserved phenylalanine or tryptophan, this likely comes from a read error. The limits of the CDR3 on the DNA are not certain, so only TCRdb's listed CDR3 is given. The chain couples TRBV6-5 to TRBJ2-2; the table assigns TRBD1, which was not confirmed against the DNA. The CDR3 sequence runs 11 residues, both termini included. The germline V gene has CDR1 MNHEY and CDR2 SVGAGI. This chain's CDR3 is CASRQGGQGAV.

The J gene is TRBJ2-2, the V gene TRBV6-4, with D maybe TRBD2 (6 bases). The CDR3 length is 14 residues. CDR1 and CDR2 from the germline V gene are MRHNA and SNTAGT. With 0 bases removed from V and 4 bases from J, the gap between germline ends came to 6 bases. CDR3 in amino acids: CASSDSTSTGELFF. In nucleotides, the CDR3 is TGTGCCAGCAGTGACTCGACTAGCACCGGGGAGCTGTTTTTT.

The chain uses TRBV7-9 and TRBJ2-7; TRBD1 matches at 7 bases. Germline V gene data show CDR1 as SEHNR and CDR2 as FQNEAQ (reference sequence). There are 15 residues in the CDR3. V gave up 5 bases and J gave up 5 bases; unmatched junction bases: 12. CDR3 nucleotides: TGTGCCAGCAGCCCCGGGACAGCCAGAACGAACGAGCAGTACTTC. Translating it yields CASSPGTARTNEQYF.

The chain uses TRBV2 and TRBJ1-3; 10 nucleotides align to TRBD1. The CDR3 has 15 residues. Germline V gene sequence: CDR1 SNHLY, CDR2 FYNNEI. Trimming removed 4 bases from V and 1 base from J; junction bases left unmatched: 1. The CDR3 sequence is CASSGTGGSGNTIYF. CDR3 DNA sequence: TGTGCCAGCAGTGGGACAGGGGGTTCTGGAAACACCATATATTTT.

The V gene is TRBV14, the J gene TRBJ2-5; D is uncertain. The CDR3 spans 11 residues. Germline CDR1 and CDR2: SGHDN and FVKESK. The V gene lost 3 bases and the J gene lost 5 bases, with 4 bases spanning the gap. CDR3 sequence reads: CASSHGETQYF. The CDR3 coding sequence is TGTGCCAGCAGCCACGGGGAGACCCAGTACTTC.

J is TRBJ1-1 and V is TRBV9; 7 positions agree with TRBD1. The germline CDR1 and CDR2 sequences are SGDLS and YYNGEE. The CDR3 runs 14 residues. V dropped 3 bases and J dropped 5; count of bases not matched to a gene: 7. The CDR3 here is CASSDRGYGTEAFF. CDR3 DNA sequence: TGTGCCAGCAGCGACAGGGGTTACGGGACTGAAGCTTTCTTT.

This clone was found a few times. This chain uses TRBV5-1 with TRBJ2-1, with D possibly TRBD2 on 6 matching bases. The CDR3 sequence is 13 residues long. Germline CDR1 and CDR2: SGHRS and YFSETQ. V was pared by 4 bases and J by 3 bases, with 8 bases between. Here the CDR3 DNA reads TGCGCCAGCAGCGGCGGGGTCTACAATGAGCAGTTCTTC. Protein: CASSGGVYNEQFF. Filled out from reference TRBV5-1 and TRBJ2-1, the complete variable domain reads KAGVTQTPRYLIKTRGQQVTLSCSPISGHRSVSWYQQTPGQGLQFLFEYFSETQRNKGNFPGRFSGRQFSNSRSEMNVSTLELGDSALYLCASSGGVYNEQFFGPGTRLTVL.

The chain has TRBV23-1 and TRBJ2-7; 9 bases fit TRBD1. TRBV23-1 is reported as an ORF; its role is uncertain. CDR3 length: 17 residues. Trimming removed 11 bases from V and 2 bases from J; junction bases left unmatched: 19. CDR3 sequence: CASSSVGTGLSPYEQYF. CDR3 sequence (DNA): TGCGCCTCCAGCAGCGTGGGGACAGGGTTATCCCCCTACGAGCAGTACTTC.

CDR3 sequence (DNA): TGCGCCAGCAGCCATGGCCCATTCGAGCGAGGAGCTCAACAAGCTTTCTTT. Its protein product is CASSHGPFERGAQQAFF. V usage is TRBV4-1 and J usage is TRBJ1-1; D remains unclear. Trimming stripped 3 bases from V and 9 bases from J, with 26 bases between. The length of the CDR3 is 17 residues. CDR1 MGHRA and CDR2 YSYEKL come from the germline V gene.

The gene calls are TRBV7-9 and TRBJ2-1; 10 bases fit TRBD2. V was pared by 5 bases and J by 8 bases, with 12 bases of the junction left unmatched. Germline V gives CDR1 SEHNR, CDR2 FQNEAQ (reference sequence). The CDR3 totals 16 residues. The CDR3 region is CASSRETSGTFDEQFF. The DNA for the CDR3 is TGTGCCAGCAGCCGCGAAACTAGCGGGACGTTCGATGAGCAGTTCTTC.

This chain joins TRBV28 and TRBJ2-7; D is ambiguous. Germline-derived CDR1 and CDR2 are MDHEN and SYDVKM. This CDR3 is 14 amino acids long. The V and J ends lost 2 bases and 2 bases respectively, with 10 bases between them. The CDR3 loop reads CASSLTSLTYEQYF. The CDR3 DNA reads as TGTGCCAGCAGTTTAACTTCACTTACCTACGAGCAGTACTTC. The whole variable domain, remainder taken from reference TRBV28 and TRBJ2-7, is DVKVTQSSRYLVKRTGEKVFLECVQDMDHENMFWYRQDPGLGLRLIYFSYDVKMKEKGDIPEGYSVSREKKERFSLILESASTNQTSMYLCASSLTSLTYEQYFGPGTRLTVT.

The rearrangement uses TRBV6-5 and TRBJ1-4, with TRBD1 identical over 7 bases. The trim removed 6 bases at V and 8 bases at J, leaving 9 bases unmatched. The germline V gene has CDR1 MNHEY and CDR2 SVGAGI. The CDR3 is made up of 14 amino acids. The CDR3 nucleotides are TGTGCCAGCAGCAGCCGGGACAGCTTGGAAAAACTGTTTTTT. Its protein product is CASSSRDSLEKLFF.

The chain uses TRBV7-4 and TRBJ1-5; D perhaps matches TRBD1 (6 bases). Trimming left V 2 bases short and J 5 bases short, with 19 bases between. CDR1 SGHVT and CDR2 SQSDAQ come from the germline V gene. This CDR3 has 17 amino acids. This CDR3 reads CASSLLSAGEGDQPQHF. The CDR3 DNA follows: TGTGCCAGCAGCTTACTGAGCGCAGGGGAAGGTGATCAGCCCCAGCATTTT. The full variable domain, completed using reference TRBV7-4 and TRBJ1-5, is GAGVSQSPRYKVAKRGRDVALRCDSISGHVTLYWYRQTLGQGSEVLTYSQSDAQRDKSGRPSGRFSAERPERSVSTLKIQRTEQGDSAVYLCASSLLSAGEGDQPQHFGDGTRLSIL.

The V call is TRBV5-1, the J call TRBJ2-3; 7 nucleotides align to TRBD2. The germline gives CDR1 SGHRS, CDR2 YFSETQ. V lost 7 bases, J lost 5 bases, and 4 bases stayed unmatched. This CDR3 spans 12 amino acids. CDR3 residues: CASGREEDTQYF. The CDR3 coding sequence is TGCGCCAGCGGCCGGGAGGAAGATACGCAGTATTTT.

The genes are TRBV18 and TRBJ2-3, with 11 bases aligning to TRBD2. J gave up 4 bases and V 3 bases, and 12 bases lay outside the gene matches. From germline, CDR1 is KGHSH and CDR2 LQKENI. The CDR3 consists of 18 residues. CDR3 bases: TGTGCCAGCTCACCCTATTCTACTAGCGGGAGTACCTCAGATACGCAGTATTTT. Translated, it gives CASSPYSTSGSTSDTQYF.

The V and J genes are TRBV5-4 and TRBJ1-1; D unresolved. V was shortened by 3 bases and J by 3 bases, with 9 bases between the two germline ends. From germline, CDR1 is SGHNT and CDR2 YYREEE (reference sequence). CDR3 length equals 13 residues. The CDR3 reads CASSWLRDTEAFF. The CDR3, as DNA: TGTGCCAGCAGCTGGTTGCGGGACACTGAAGCTTTCTTT.

The J gene is TRBJ2-7, the V gene TRBV5-4; 7 bases map to TRBD2. Germline trimming cut 0 bases from V and 2 bases from J; bases unmatched to any gene: 2. The CDR3 has 14 residues. Germline assignment: CDR1 SGHNT and CDR2 YYREEE (reference sequence). The CDR3 here is CASSLGLAPYEQYF. Written as DNA, the CDR3 is TGTGCCAGCAGCTTGGGACTAGCCCCCTACGAGCAGTACTTC.

The chain couples TRBV5-1 to TRBJ2-7; tentatively, D is TRBD2 (6 bases). This CDR3 comprises 12 residues. Germline V gives CDR1 SGHRS, CDR2 YFSETQ. V was shortened by 2 bases and J by 3 bases, with 6 bases between the two germline ends. The CDR3 region has the DNA TGCGCCAGCAGCTTTAGCGGCTACGAGCAGTACTTC. Amino acids: CASSFSGYEQYF.

The rearrangement uses TRBV6-5 and TRBJ1-1, with 7 bases aligning to TRBD1. CDR1 is MNHEY and CDR2 is SVGAGI in the germline V gene. This CDR3 comprises 14 residues. Trimming removed 0 bases from V and 4 bases from J; junction bases left unmatched: 2. CDR3 region: CASSYSTGATEAFF. The CDR3 DNA reads TGTGCCAGCAGTTACTCAACAGGGGCCACTGAAGCTTTCTTT.

This chain uses TRBV6-4 with TRBJ2-7, with 7 bases lining up with TRBD2. V shed 4 bases and J 4 bases; nucleotides not matched to a gene: 10. This CDR3 is built from 15 residues. Germline V gene data show CDR1 as MRHNA and CDR2 as SNTAGT. CDR3 nucleotide sequence: TGTGCCAGCAGTGTCACAGCGGGGTCGGTTTACGAGCAGTACTTC. Its translation is CASSVTAGSVYEQYF.

The genes are TRBV4-3 and TRBJ1-4, with D possibly matching TRBD1 (5 bases). CDR3 size: 15 residues. V gave up 1 base and J gave up 5 bases, with 11 bases separating them. Germline V gene sequence: CDR1 LGHNA, CDR2 YSLEER. The CDR3 nucleotides read TGCGCCAGCAGCCAAGTGACAGCGTCAAATGAAAAACTGTTTTTT. As protein: CASSQVTASNEKLFF.